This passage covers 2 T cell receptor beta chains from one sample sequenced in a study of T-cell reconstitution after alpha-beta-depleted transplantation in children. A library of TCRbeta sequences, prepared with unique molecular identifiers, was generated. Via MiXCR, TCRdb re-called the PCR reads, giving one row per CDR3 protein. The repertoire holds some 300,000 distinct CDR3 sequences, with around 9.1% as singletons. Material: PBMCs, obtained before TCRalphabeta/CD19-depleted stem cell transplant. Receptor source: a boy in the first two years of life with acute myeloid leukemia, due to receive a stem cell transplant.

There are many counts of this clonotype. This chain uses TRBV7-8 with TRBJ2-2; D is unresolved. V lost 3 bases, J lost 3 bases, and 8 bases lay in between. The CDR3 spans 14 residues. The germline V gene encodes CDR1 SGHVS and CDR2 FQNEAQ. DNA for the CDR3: TGTGCCAGCAGCTTCTCCCCAGACACCGGGGAGCTGTTTTTT. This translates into CASSFSPDTGELFF. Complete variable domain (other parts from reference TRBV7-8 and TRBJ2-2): GAGVSQSPRYKVAKRGQDVALRCDPISGHVSLFWYQQALGQGPEFLTYFQNEAQLDKSGLPSDRFFAERPEGSVSTLKIQRTQQEDSAVYLCASSFSPDTGELFFGEGSRLTVL.

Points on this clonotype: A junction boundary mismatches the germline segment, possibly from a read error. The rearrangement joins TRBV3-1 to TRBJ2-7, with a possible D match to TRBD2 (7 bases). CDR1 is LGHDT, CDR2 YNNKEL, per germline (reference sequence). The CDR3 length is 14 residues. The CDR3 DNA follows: TGTGCCAGCAGCCCTCCGGGGGGCCTCTACGAACAGTACTTC. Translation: CASSPPGGLYEQYF.